The T cell receptor (beta chain) described here comes from a study of response to subunit inactivated influenza vaccine. Findings and caveats of the study: After each seasonal influenza vaccination, few new T cells are recruited, the authors suggested.

The CDR3 runs to 15 residues. Between the trimmed V and J ends, which lost 1 base and 3 bases, there was a span of 10 bases. Germline V gene sequence: CDR1 SEHNR, CDR2 FQNEAQ (reference sequence). MiXCR was run by TCRdb on the RT-PCR reads, yielding one entry per CDR3 protein. Here the sample spans around 760,000 distinct CDR3 sequences, over 11% being singletons. This clonotype was recorded a few times. Its cognate antigen is unknown. The source was PBMCs from blood, collected about 14 days before vaccination. The chain is built from TRBV7-9 and TRBJ1-3; D not resolved. This receptor was obtained from a man between 45 and 60 years old who received an inactivated influenza vaccine. CDR3 amino acids: CASSLGAGRGNTIYF. The CDR3 DNA is TGTGCCAGCAGCTTAGGTGCCGGCCGTGGAAACACCATATATTTT. Filled out from reference TRBV7-9 and TRBJ1-3, the complete variable domain reads DTGVSQNPRHKITKRGQNVTFRCDPISEHNRLYWYRQTLGQGPEFLTYFQNEAQLEKSRLLSDRFSAERPKGSFSTLEIQRTEQGDSAMYLCASSLGAGRGNTIYFGEGSWLTVV.